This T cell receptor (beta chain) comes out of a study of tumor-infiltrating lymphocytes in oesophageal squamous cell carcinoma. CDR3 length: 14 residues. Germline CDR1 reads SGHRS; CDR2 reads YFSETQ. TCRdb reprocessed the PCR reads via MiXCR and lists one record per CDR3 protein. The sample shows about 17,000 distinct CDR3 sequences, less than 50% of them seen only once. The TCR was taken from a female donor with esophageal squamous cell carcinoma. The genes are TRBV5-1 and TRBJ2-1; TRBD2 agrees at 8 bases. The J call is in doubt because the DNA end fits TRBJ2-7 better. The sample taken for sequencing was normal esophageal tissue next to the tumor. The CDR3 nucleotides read TGCGCCAGCGCCGGGGGGGGAGAGATGGACGAGCAGTACTTC. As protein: CASAGGGEMDEQYF.